This TCR beta chain was documented in a study of identical twins (dated by TCRdb to the mid-2010s). About the full investigation: To test whether fetal clonotypes persist, this study deep-sequenced TCR alpha and beta repertoires from monozygotic twins, from unrelated adults of various ages, and from cord blood. To rule out contamination, the twin experiments were replicated at different times with different library preparation protocols. Summary of the overall study and its limitations: Abundant cord blood beta clonotypes carried fewer insertions; young adult naive repertoires showed a weaker similar trend, while memory repertoires showed none. Excess twin sharing in beta out-of-frame sequences was weaker because fewer shared sequences lowered the signal-to-noise ratio. Conclusions relied on cross-sectional statistical analysis, since the same donors could not be followed over many years. In monozygotic twins, out-of-frame TCR alpha sharing was systematically underestimated by recombination models, although the models agreed with sharing between unrelated individuals. Compared with coincidental sharing between unrelated individuals, out-of-frame TCR alpha sequences shared between twins showed an excess of sequences with low generation probability. Invariant T cells such as MAIT and iNKT could partly confound zero-insertion analyses, although diverse VJ usage argued against such confounding for most clonotypes.

V and J are truncated by 5 bases and 2 bases respectively, leaving an intervening sequence of 15 bases. Taken from cysteine to phenylalanine, the CDR3 has 15 residues. Only CDR3 DNA remains: 45 bases, in frame from the first base. To prepare the library, 5' RACE was applied. The reads were generated on an Illumina HiSeq 2000. Template switching added a universal primer binding site, and the final cDNA carried a unique molecular identifier that allowed TCR cDNA molecules to be counted accurately. Specific primers in the conserved constant-segment region were used to synthesize first-strand cDNA for the TCR alpha and beta chains. To control for contamination, every cDNA library was double barcoded, receiving both a SMART-Mk sample barcode and Illumina barcodes. TruSeq adapter sequences along with Illumina sample barcodes were introduced in two successive PCR steps. Sequencing of the TCR alpha and beta cDNA libraries was done on the Illumina HiSeq platform using custom primers. Per the original workflow: Raw reads were processed with MiGEC to extract unique molecular identifiers, and MiXCR was used to determine CDR3 positions. For each individual, recombination models were inferred using an EM algorithm with the repgenHMM and IGoR tools. Shared clonotypes were analyzed with the tcR package in R, and sharing was normalized by the product of cloneset sizes. Out-of-frame nonproductive sequences were analyzed to study raw recombination free of thymic and clonal selection effects. TCRdb reprocessed the public reads (quality trimming at Q25 with fastp, clone calling with MiXCR) and kept in-frame beta chains. Records with the same CDR3 protein are collapsed into one entry carrying the most frequent genes and DNA. These V and J calls derive from TCRdb rather than the authors' analysis. The sample table shows about 200,000 distinct CDR3 sequences, and over 5% are seen once. The leading ten clones occupy 13% to 15% of the sample.

Only healthy Caucasian donors were included. The twin cohort comprised three pairs of female monozygotic twins, all aged roughly 18 to 30 years. CD4+ and CD8+ T cell populations were isolated with positive isolation kits from Invitrogen. This clonotype was counted ten times or more. Its antigen remains unidentified. The input lacks base qualities; no much larger clone sits a single base away. This sample was also put to use in a study of T cells expressing NK-cell markers. The second publication reports: Eight donors provided sorted CD3+CD56+NKG2C+, CD3+CD56+NKG2C- and CD3+CD56-NKG2C+ T-cell subsets, whose TCR beta-chain repertoires were profiled. Seven of the eight sequenced donors were HCMV-seropositive and one was HCMV-seronegative. In several experiments an anti-gammadeltaTCR antibody was added to restrict sorting to alphabetaTCR-expressing T cells. In six donors, the dominant CD3+CD56+NKG2C+ clonotypes were found to rank among the top 10 CD8+ clonotypes and to make up 1.0-7.0% of CD8+ T cells. Those dominant clonotypes were again the most abundant among CD3+CD56-NKG2C+ cells in a few donors, at about 25-65%. Whether the expanded NKG2C-expressing T cell clones were specific for HCMV antigens remained unclear. The study sequenced eight donors, all healthy volunteers chosen at random: three men and five women. To determine HCMV serostatus, a commercial ELISA kit was used to detect HCMV-specific IgG in serum. MIGEC was used to demultiplex reads and group reads by UMI, and MiTCR was used to assemble and quantify clonotypes. To exclude erroneous sequences, only TCR cDNA sequences supported by at least two reads were retained. The tcR package was used for downstream repertoire analysis, and clonotypes were matched between fractions using CDR3 nucleotide sequence together with V segment. VDJmatch was used to annotate antigen specificity against VDJdb, with one amino acid substitution allowed in CDR3.

The chain is made from TRBV12-3 or TRBV12-4 and TRBJ1-2; TRBD1 is possibly the D segment (5 matching bases). Sequencing used CD8+ T cells sorted from blood. The sequence came from a woman aged 18-29 years in good health. The DNA sequence is as follows: TGTGCCAGCAGTCCCCGGGACGGACCGAACTATGGCTACACCTTC. Its protein is CASSPRDGPNYGYTF.